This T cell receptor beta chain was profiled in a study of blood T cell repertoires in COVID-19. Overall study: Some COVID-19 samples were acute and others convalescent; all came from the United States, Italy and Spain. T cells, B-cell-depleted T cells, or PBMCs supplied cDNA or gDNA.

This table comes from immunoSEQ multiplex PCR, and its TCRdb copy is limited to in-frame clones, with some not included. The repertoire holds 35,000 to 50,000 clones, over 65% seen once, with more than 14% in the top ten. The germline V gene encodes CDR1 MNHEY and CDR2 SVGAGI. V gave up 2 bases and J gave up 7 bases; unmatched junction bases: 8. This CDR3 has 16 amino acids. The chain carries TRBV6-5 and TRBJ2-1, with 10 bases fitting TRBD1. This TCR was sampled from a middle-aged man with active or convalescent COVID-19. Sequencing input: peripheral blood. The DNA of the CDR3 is TGTGCCAGCAGTTACGGTAGTCCGGGACAGGGGAATGAGCAGTTCTTC. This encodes CASSYGSPGQGNEQFF.